Following are 11 T cell receptor beta chains from one sample sequenced in a study of blood T cell repertoires in COVID-19. Clones were sequenced by immunoSEQ multiplex PCR, and TCRdb holds only the in-frame ones, with some missing. The sample lists under 100,000 clones; 65% to 85% were seen once. The sequencing sample was made of peripheral blood. These receptors were collected from an older man with active or convalescent COVID-19.

V usage is TRBV11-2 and J usage is TRBJ1-6; TRBD1 agrees at 9 bases. Germline V gives CDR1 SGHAT, CDR2 FQNNGV. J lost 10 bases, V lost 3 bases, and 1 base had no gene match. This CDR3 comprises 13 residues. The CDR3 region is CASSLDRGSPLHF. CDR3 in DNA: TGTGCCAGCAGCTTGGACAGGGGATCACCCCTCCACTTT.

The chain recombines TRBV19 with TRBJ1-4, with 7 bases matching TRBD1. V shed 10 bases, J shed 5 bases, and the junction held 7 bases outside the gene matches. CDR1 and CDR2 from the germline V gene are LNHDA and SQIVND (reference sequence). The CDR3 is made up of 13 amino acids. CDR3 bases: TGTGCCACCTCGACAGGGTTGAATGAAAAACTGTTTTTT. It specifies CATSTGLNEKLFF.

This clone showed up just a few times. The chain recombines TRBV25-1 with TRBJ2-7; the D is unclear. The germline V and J ends were trimmed by 6 bases and 3 bases, with 15 bases remaining between them. CDR3 length equals 14 residues. Germline-derived CDR1 and CDR2 are MGHDK and SYGVNS. Here the CDR3 reads CASSGSETLYEQYF. CDR3 DNA: TGTGCCAGCAGCGGGTCGGAGACCCTCTACGAGCAGTACTTC.

The chain uses TRBV6-5 and TRBJ2-1; 8 bases align to TRBD1. J gave up 7 bases and V 6 bases, and 5 bases lay outside the gene matches. This CDR3 has 13 amino acids. Germline CDR1 is MNHEY and CDR2 is SVGAGI. CDR3 amino acids: CASRQQGGNEQFF. CDR3 nucleotides: TGTGCCAGCAGGCAACAGGGGGGAAATGAGCAGTTCTTC.

V usage is TRBV18 and J usage is TRBJ2-7; no firm D call. The germline V and J ends were trimmed by 3 bases and 6 bases, with 9 bases remaining between them. The CDR3 sequence is 12 residues long. Germline V gives CDR1 KGHSH, CDR2 LQKENI. The CDR3 reads CASSPRELEQYF. In nucleotides, the CDR3 is TGTGCCAGCTCACCCCGAGAACTCGAGCAGTACTTC.

This chain links TRBV29-1 with TRBJ1-2; 8 bases fit TRBD1. V lost 2 bases, J lost 2 bases, and 1 base stayed unmatched. Germline CDR1 reads SQVTM; CDR2 reads ANQGSEA. The CDR3 sequence is 13 residues long. The CDR3 loop reads CSVERTGNYGYTF. In DNA form, the CDR3 reads TGCAGCGTTGAACGGACAGGGAACTATGGCTACACCTTC.

The chain employs TRBV5-5 and TRBJ1-6; D is perhaps TRBD1 (6 bases). Germline V gives CDR1 SGHKS, CDR2 YYEKEE (reference sequence). The CDR3 has 14 amino acids. V lost 4 bases to trimming and J lost 9 bases, with 14 bases between them. The CDR3 loop reads CASSPRGASSPLHF. The DNA for the CDR3 is TGTGCCAGCAGCCCACGGGGGGCCAGTTCACCCCTCCACTTT.

The V call is TRBV6-5, the J call TRBJ2-7; the D is unclear. This CDR3 spans 11 amino acids. Germline-derived CDR1 and CDR2 are MNHEY and SVGAGI. The V end lost 4 bases, the J end lost 5 bases, and 6 bases lay between the germline ends. The CDR3 sequence: CASSSLHEQYF. As DNA, the CDR3 is TGTGCCAGCAGTTCCCTCCACGAGCAGTACTTC.

The chain is built from TRBV6-2 or TRBV6-3 and TRBJ1-1, with no clear D. This CDR3 contains 13 residues. Germline values: CDR1 MNHEY, CDR2 SVGEGT. V was clipped by 5 bases and J by 11 bases, with 18 bases between them. CDR3 bases: TGTGCCAGCAGTCCCCGGAGAGACCCTCCGGCTTTCTTT. Amino acids: CASSPRRDPPAFF.

The chain couples TRBV7-8 to TRBJ2-7; D may be TRBD1 (6 bases). The germline gives CDR1 SGHVS, CDR2 FQNEAQ. The CDR3 runs 16 residues. Trimming cost V 5 bases and J 3 bases, with 20 bases left between them. The chain's CDR3 is CASSLPPVRGDYEQYF. The CDR3 DNA reads as TGTGCCAGCAGCCTCCCTCCGGTCAGGGGCGACTACGAGCAGTACTTC. The full variable domain, its missing parts supplied by reference TRBV7-8 and TRBJ2-7, is GAGVSQSPRYKVAKRGQDVALRCDPISGHVSLFWYQQALGQGPEFLTYFQNEAQLDKSGLPSDRFFAERPEGSVSTLKIQRTQQEDSAVYLCASSLPPVRGDYEQYFGPGTRLTVT.

The J gene is TRBJ1-5, the V gene TRBV12-3 or TRBV12-4; D is undetermined. There are 13 residues in the CDR3. V was shortened by 3 bases and J by 3 bases, with 6 bases between the two germline ends. Written as DNA, the CDR3 is TGTGCCAGCAGTTTCTACTACAATCAGCCCCAGCATTTT. Translated: CASSFYYNQPQHF.